The 19 T cell receptor beta chains presented below share a single source sample, sequenced in a study of blood T cell repertoires in COVID-19 (dated by TCRdb to 2020 to 2021). Receptor amplification or capture employed the immunoSEQ multiplex PCR assay. Sourced from immuneACCESS, this table was stored by TCRdb with only in-frame sequences that have V and J called. A share of the clones is absent; for the studies checked, an unresolved V gene accounts for under half, and the remainder has no known explanation. This sample comprises 150,000 to 200,000 clones, 70% to 90% of them detected only once. The biggest ten clones account for 2% to 3% of the sample. Material for sequencing was peripheral blood. The receptors originated from a woman older than 75 with COVID-19, enrolled during active disease.

The V call is TRBV20-1, the J call TRBJ1-1; maybe TRBD1 (6 bases). Trimming took off 3 bases at V and 4 bases at J, with 15 bases between the two ends. This CDR3 contains 14 residues. The V gene's germline CDR1 is DFQATT and CDR2 SNEGSKA (reference sequence). In DNA, the CDR3 is TGCAGTGCTAGTAACAGGGAGGGGAGCACTGAAGCTTTCTTT. This gives the protein CSASNREGSTEAFF.

The rearrangement joins TRBV19 to TRBJ2-6; 8 nucleotides align to TRBD1. The CDR3 has 17 residues. Looked up from germline, CDR1 is LNHDA and CDR2 is SQIVND (reference sequence). V was clipped by 3 bases and J by 1 base; unmatched bases: 5. The DNA of the CDR3 is TGTGCCAGTAGTATGAGGAACAGGGGGTCTGGGGCCAACGTCCTGACTTTC. This encodes CASSMRNRGSGANVLTF.

This chain connects TRBV3-1 (or the pseudogene TRBV3-2) to TRBJ2-7; 9 bases fit TRBD2. This CDR3 spans 16 amino acids. Trimming cost V 4 bases and J 6 bases; bases outside gene matches: 13. Germline CDR1 LGHDT, CDR2 YNNKEL (reference sequence). CDR3 protein: CASSPNLAGVAGEQYF. CDR3 nucleotides: TGTGCCAGCAGCCCAAATTTAGCGGGAGTAGCCGGCGAGCAGTACTTC.

V usage is TRBV9 and J usage is TRBJ2-3; TRBD1 matches at 8 bases. The CDR3 extends over 14 amino acids. Germline lookup yields CDR1 SGDLS and CDR2 YYNGEE. After removal of 4 bases from V and 4 bases from J, the junction contained 5 bases not matched to a gene. The CDR3 nucleotides read TGTGCCAGCAGCCCCGGACAGGGTGCAGATACGCAGTATTTT. It is translated as CASSPGQGADTQYF.

This rearrangement joins TRBV13 to TRBJ2-7; 7 bases align to TRBD1. Per germline, CDR1 PRHDT and CDR2 FYEKMQ (reference sequence). This CDR3 has 13 residues. V lost 6 bases and J lost 4; bases outside the gene matches: 6. The CDR3 reads CASRTQGSYEQYF. For the CDR3, the DNA is TGTGCCAGCAGAACACAGGGGTCTTACGAGCAGTACTTC.

This clone was seen just once. The chain couples TRBV27 to TRBJ2-6; no clear D. Germline loops: CDR1 MNHEY, CDR2 SMNVEV (reference sequence). Deletions cut 3 bases from V and 2 bases from J, with 5 bases between. The CDR3 covers 14 residues. The CDR3 loop reads CASSFSAGANVLTF. The CDR3 nucleotides are TGTGCCAGCAGTTTTTCCGCTGGGGCCAACGTCCTGACTTTC. The entire variable domain, with the rest obtained from reference TRBV27 and TRBJ2-6, is as follows: EAQVTQNPRYLITVTGKKLTVTCSQNMNHEYMSWYRQDPGLGLRQIYYSMNVEVTDKGDVPEGYKVSRKEKRNFPLILESPSPNQTSLYFCASSFSAGANVLTFGAGSRLTVL.

V usage is TRBV18 and J usage is TRBJ1-1, with 7 nucleotides matching TRBD1. V trimming: 2 bases; J trimming: 5 bases; junction bases outside the gene matches: 5. Germline CDR1 reads KGHSH; CDR2 reads LQKENI. The CDR3 extends over 14 amino acids. In nucleotides, the CDR3 is TGTGCCAGCTCACCAGACAGGGACGAAACTGAAGCTTTCTTT. This codes for CASSPDRDETEAFF.

The rearrangement uses TRBV7-9 and TRBJ1-1; weak D call: TRBD1 (5 bases). With 5 bases removed from V and 6 bases from J, the gap between germline ends came to 19 bases. CDR3 length: 15 amino acids. Germline assignment: CDR1 SEHNR and CDR2 FQNEAQ (reference sequence). The CDR3 DNA reads TGTGCCAGCAGCATACTAGTGGGGGGGTCGGCTGAAGCTTTCTTT. This gives the protein CASSILVGGSAEAFF.

The chain joins TRBV28 to TRBJ1-6; 8 nucleotides align to TRBD1. Germline V gives CDR1 MDHEN, CDR2 SYDVKM. J gave up 6 bases and V 10 bases, and 5 bases lay outside the gene matches. CDR3 size: 13 residues. The CDR3 here is CATNGQGNSPLHF. The CDR3 nucleotides are TGTGCCACGAACGGACAGGGTAATTCACCCCTCCACTTT. Complete variable domain (other parts from reference TRBV28 and TRBJ1-6): DVKVTQSSRYLVKRTGEKVFLECVQDMDHENMFWYRQDPGLGLRLIYFSYDVKMKEKGDIPEGYSVSREKKERFSLILESASTNQTSMYLCATNGQGNSPLHFGNGTRLTVT.

This rearrangement joins TRBV11-1 to TRBJ2-5; tentative D call: TRBD2 (6 bases). The CDR3 extends over 14 amino acids. V was trimmed by 1 base and J by 5 bases, leaving 11 bases between them. Germline V lookup: CDR1 SGHAT, CDR2 FQDESV (reference sequence). CDR3 amino acids: CASSLEGGTETQYF. The CDR3 DNA reads TGTGCCAGCAGCTTAGAGGGAGGTACGGAGACCCAGTACTTC.

This chain uses TRBV5-8 with TRBJ1-1; D is possibly TRBD1 (6 bases). The V end was cut by 3 bases, the J end by 4 bases, with 13 bases between. Germline lookup yields CDR1 SGHTS and CDR2 YDEGEE. This CDR3 comprises 14 residues. CDR3 coding DNA: TGTGCCAGCAGCTCGACAGGTCCCGTCACTGAAGCTTTCTTT. It specifies CASSSTGPVTEAFF.

The chain joins TRBV19 to TRBJ2-1, with D tentatively TRBD2 (6 bases). Germline lookup yields CDR1 LNHDA and CDR2 SQIVND (reference sequence). This CDR3 comprises 13 residues. Trimming shortened V by 4 bases and J by 3 bases, and 7 bases separated the two germline ends. This CDR3 is CASSTGVYNEQFF. The CDR3 DNA reads TGTGCCAGTAGTACGGGAGTCTACAATGAGCAGTTCTTC. The whole variable domain, filled in from reference TRBV19 and TRBJ2-1, reads DGGITQSPKYLFRKEGQNVTLSCEQNLNHDAMYWYRQDPGQGLRLIYYSQIVNDFQKGDIAEGYSVSREKKESFPLTVTSAQKNPTAFYLCASSTGVYNEQFFGPGTRLTVL.

The chain uses TRBV7-9 and TRBJ2-7, with 9 nucleotides matching TRBD1. CDR3 length: 19 residues. CDR1 is SEHNR and CDR2 is FQNEAQ in the germline V gene (reference sequence). V was pared by 1 base and J by 6 bases, with 19 bases of the junction left unmatched. CDR3 region: CASSLVWDPTGGVESEQYF. CDR3 DNA sequence: TGTGCCAGCAGCTTAGTGTGGGACCCCACAGGGGGCGTTGAGAGCGAGCAGTACTTC.

Only one count was recorded for this clone. The chain combines TRBV19 with TRBJ2-1; no definite D call. Trimming took off 4 bases at V and 8 bases at J, with 12 bases between the two ends. Germline assignment: CDR1 LNHDA and CDR2 SQIVND (reference sequence). The CDR3 sequence is 13 residues long. The CDR3 nucleotides are TGTGCCAGTAGTACCACTATTAGATATGAGCAGTTCTTC. Its protein product is CASSTTIRYEQFF.

This clone was counted once. The rearrangement uses TRBV3-1 (or the pseudogene TRBV3-2) and TRBJ2-3, with TRBD2 identical over 14 bases. V was pared by 4 bases and J by 2 bases, with 2 bases of the junction left unmatched. Germline loops: CDR1 LGHDT, CDR2 YNNKEL (reference sequence). This CDR3 is 16 amino acids long. The CDR3 sequence is CASSPTSGRVTDTQYF. CDR3 DNA sequence: TGTGCCAGCAGCCCGACTAGCGGGAGGGTCACAGATACGCAGTATTTT.

The V and J genes are TRBV5-6 and TRBJ2-7; D might be TRBD2 (6 bases). CDR1 SGHDT and CDR2 YYEEEE come from the germline V gene. The CDR3 sequence is 13 residues long. V dropped 4 bases and J dropped 6 bases, with 14 bases sitting between them. The CDR3 region has the DNA TGTGCCAGCAGCACCGGGACCGGGGGCGAGCAGTACTTC. It is translated as CASSTGTGGEQYF.

The V call is TRBV6-5, the J call TRBJ1-4, with D possibly being TRBD1 (6 bases). Trimming cost V 0 bases and J 3 bases, with 11 bases left between them. This CDR3 has 16 residues. Per germline, CDR1 MNHEY and CDR2 SVGAGI. CDR3 amino acids: CASSYSGGQSNEKLFF. The CDR3, as DNA: TGTGCCAGCAGTTACTCGGGCGGACAGTCTAATGAAAAACTGTTTTTT.

This rearrangement joins TRBV4-3 to TRBJ2-2; 9 bases map to TRBD2. Germline CDR1 reads LGHNA; CDR2 reads YSLEER. The J segment lost 4 bases and the V segment lost 1 base, leaving 10 bases of the junction unmatched. The CDR3 runs to 18 residues. Here the CDR3 reads CASSQGGGLARVTGELFF. The CDR3 DNA follows: TGCGCCAGCAGCCAAGGGGGGGGACTAGCCCGGGTCACCGGGGAGCTGTTTTTT.

The chain uses TRBV4-2 and TRBJ2-2; 12 positions match TRBD2. V shed 1 base, J shed 4 bases, and the junction held 4 bases outside the gene matches. Germline V lookup: CDR1 LGHNA, CDR2 YNFKEQ. The CDR3 loop spans 17 amino acids. CDR3: CASSQGRLAGVTGELFF. CDR3 nucleotide sequence: TGTGCCAGCAGCCAAGGGCGACTAGCGGGAGTCACCGGGGAGCTGTTTTTT.